Presented here are 15 T cell receptor beta chains from one specimen sequenced in a study of blood T cell repertoires in COVID-19. Clones were sequenced by immunoSEQ multiplex PCR, and TCRdb holds only the in-frame ones, with some missing. The profile shows 180,000 or so clones, roughly 78% of them singletons. The sample consisted of peripheral blood. Receptor source: a woman of 80 years or more with active or convalescent COVID-19.

The chain joins TRBV19 to TRBJ1-6; 8 bases match TRBD1. The V and J ends lost 7 bases and 7 bases, in that order; junction bases with no gene match: 9. CDR1 and CDR2 (germline): LNHDA, SQIVND (reference sequence). The CDR3 covers 15 residues. The CDR3 DNA follows: TGTGCCAGTAAGCAGGGGGCCACGGTAAATTCACCCCTCCACTTT. It translates to CASKQGATVNSPLHF.

The CDR3 loop is CASSLLSGTGGSYEQYF. CDR3 sequence (DNA): TGTGCCAGCAGTTTATTATCCGGGACAGGGGGATCCTACGAGCAGTACTTC. J is TRBJ2-7 and V is TRBV28; 11 bases are a match to TRBD1. Germline-derived CDR1 and CDR2 are MDHEN and SYDVKM. This CDR3 has 17 amino acids. The ends lost 1 base at V and 1 base at J; junction bases unmatched: 6.

This sequence joins TRBV9 and TRBJ2-7, with 9 nucleotides matching TRBD1. The CDR3 extends over 16 amino acids. Germline-derived CDR1 and CDR2 are SGDLS and YYNGEE. The junction had 7 bases not matched to a gene; V was cut back by 1 base and J by 2 bases. CDR3: CASSVTPGQGTYEQYF. CDR3 sequence (DNA): TGTGCCAGCAGCGTAACTCCGGGACAGGGAACCTACGAGCAGTACTTC.

The chain is built from TRBV6-5 and TRBJ1-1, with 7 bases identical to TRBD1. The CDR3 has 14 amino acids. After removal of 4 bases from V and 4 bases from J, the junction contained 6 bases not matched to a gene. Germline V lookup: CDR1 MNHEY, CDR2 SVGAGI. In nucleotides, the CDR3 is TGTGCCAGCAGTTTGCCAGGGGGGATCACTGAAGCTTTCTTT. It codes for CASSLPGGITEAFF.

This chain joins TRBV6-5 and TRBJ1-5; D gene ambiguous. The V gene lost 0 bases and the J gene lost 0 bases, with 6 bases spanning the gap. Germline CDR1 reads MNHEY; CDR2 reads SVGAGI. The CDR3 has 15 amino acids. The chain's CDR3 is CASSYSIHSNQPQHF. DNA of the CDR3: TGTGCCAGCAGTTACTCGATACATAGCAATCAGCCCCAGCATTTT.

A single count supports this clone. The gene calls are TRBV6-5 and TRBJ1-5; TRBD1 might be the D (5 bases). CDR1 and CDR2 (germline): MNHEY, SVGAGI. V was shortened by 1 base and J by 2 bases, with 6 bases between the two germline ends. This CDR3 is 14 amino acids long. The CDR3 protein is CASSYLGGNQPQHF. In DNA, the CDR3 is TGTGCCAGCAGTTACTTAGGGGGCAATCAGCCCCAGCATTTT.

This clone was observed a single time. This rearrangement joins TRBV27 to TRBJ1-2; 11 nucleotides agree with TRBD1. V lost 3 bases, J lost 6 bases, and 12 bases stayed unmatched. The CDR3 loop spans 17 amino acids. Germline CDR1 is MNHEY and CDR2 is SMNVEV (reference sequence). CDR3 sequence: CASSFGQGARAGDGYTF. CDR3 coding DNA: TGTGCCAGCAGTTTCGGACAGGGGGCTAGGGCCGGAGATGGCTACACCTTC.

The chain has TRBV12-3 or TRBV12-4 and TRBJ1-1; D uncertain. V lost 3 bases and J 6 bases, leaving 5 bases between the germline ends. The CDR3 length is 11 residues. The CDR3 DNA sequence: TGTGCCAGCAGTTTGGGCTCTGAAGCTTTCTTT. This encodes CASSLGSEAFF.

The gene calls are TRBV28 and TRBJ2-7; no definite D call. Germline CDR1 MDHEN, CDR2 SYDVKM. This CDR3 comprises 12 residues. V gave up 6 bases and J gave up 3 bases, with 9 bases separating them. In DNA form, the CDR3 reads TGTGCCAGCAGCCCATTCAACTACGAGCAGTACTTC. This encodes CASSPFNYEQYF.

The chain links TRBV28 to TRBJ1-1; the D gene is possibly TRBD1 (6 bases). This CDR3 has 14 amino acids. CDR1 is MDHEN, CDR2 SYDVKM, per germline. V lost 6 bases, J lost 1 base, and 12 bases lay in between. CDR3 DNA: TGTGCCAGCAGGCCGGGACACCGGAACACTGAAGCTTTCTTT. Translating it yields CASRPGHRNTEAFF.

The chain couples TRBV4-2 to TRBJ2-5; D is possibly TRBD2 (5 bases). The germline V and J ends were trimmed by 0 bases and 5 bases, with 16 bases remaining between them. CDR1 and CDR2 from the germline V gene are LGHNA and YNFKEQ. There are 16 residues in the CDR3. In DNA form, the CDR3 reads TGTGCCAGCAGCCAAGATGTTTTGGGAGTCGGCGAGACCCAGTACTTC. As protein: CASSQDVLGVGETQYF.

The table lists this clone with a count of one. V usage is TRBV6-1 and J usage is TRBJ2-5; 14 bases align to TRBD2. The CDR3 contains 18 residues. J lost 0 bases, V lost 3 bases, and 6 bases had no gene match. CDR1 and CDR2 (germline): MNHNS, SASEGT. CDR3 sequence: CASSDPTSGGAYQETQYF. CDR3 bases: TGTGCCAGCAGTGATCCGACTAGCGGGGGGGCGTACCAAGAGACCCAGTACTTC.

V and J are TRBV9 and TRBJ1-2; TRBD1 might be the D (5 bases). There are 13 residues in the CDR3. With 0 bases removed from V and 7 bases from J, the gap between germline ends came to 10 bases. Germline V lookup: CDR1 SGDLS, CDR2 YYNGEE. The CDR3, as DNA: TGTGCCAGCAGCGTAGTAGGGGTTAGTGGCTACACCTTC. Its translation is CASSVVGVSGYTF.

The chain employs TRBV3-1 (or the pseudogene TRBV3-2) and TRBJ2-4; D unresolved. V dropped 4 bases and J dropped 5 bases, with 15 bases sitting between them. CDR3 length: 15 residues. The V gene's germline CDR1 is LGHDT and CDR2 YNNKEL (reference sequence). The CDR3 region is CASSPDVQVQNIQYF. DNA for the CDR3: TGTGCCAGCAGCCCTGATGTGCAGGTCCAAAACATTCAGTACTTC.

The rearrangement uses TRBV5-1 and TRBJ2-1, with TRBD1 matching over 8 bases. The CDR3 covers 14 residues. With 0 bases clipped from V and 5 bases from J, the junction kept 1 base outside the gene matches. CDR1 and CDR2 (germline): SGHRS, YFSETQ. Written as DNA, the CDR3 is TGCGCCAGCAGCTTGGGACAGGGGAACAATGAGCAGTTCTTC. Amino acid sequence: CASSLGQGNNEQFF.